Below, 29 T cell receptor beta chains from the same sample are listed, as sequenced in a study of blood T cell repertoires in COVID-19. Assay used: immunoSEQ multiplex PCR; TCRdb lists only in-frame clones, some missing. The table has tens of thousands of clones, roughly 84% seen once. Sequencing input: peripheral blood. The source of these receptors is a man aged 50 to 59 with active COVID-19.

CDR3 region: CASSWGRSAYEQYF. CDR3 nucleotide sequence: TGTGCCAGCAGCTGGGGGCGGAGCGCCTACGAGCAGTACTTC. The chain carries TRBV11-2 and TRBJ2-7; possible D gene TRBD1, 6 bases. V was pared by 4 bases and J by 2 bases, with 12 bases between. CDR3 length equals 14 residues. Germline values: CDR1 SGHAT, CDR2 FQNNGV.

This chain joins TRBV27 and TRBJ2-7, with D perhaps matching TRBD2 (6 bases). V gave up 2 bases and J gave up 2 bases, with 10 bases separating them. The germline gives CDR1 MNHEY, CDR2 SMNVEV (reference sequence). The CDR3 spans 14 residues. CDR3 coding DNA: TGTGCCAGCAGTTTAAAGGGAGGTGCCTACGAGCAGTACTTC. This codes for CASSLKGGAYEQYF.

The V gene is TRBV10-2, the J gene TRBJ1-2; TRBD1 matches at 7 bases. V dropped 4 bases and J dropped 6; count of bases not matched to a gene: 5. Germline values: CDR1 WSHSY, CDR2 SAAADI. The CDR3 runs to 13 residues. CDR3 loop: CASSAPRGDGYTF. CDR3 in DNA: TGCGCCAGCAGTGCCCCCAGGGGGGATGGCTACACCTTC.

This chain connects TRBV12-3 or TRBV12-4 to TRBJ1-6, with D maybe TRBD1 (6 bases). This CDR3 spans 13 amino acids. The V gene lost 5 bases and the J gene lost 8 bases, with 10 bases spanning the gap. The CDR3 spells CASSKQGDSPLHF. CDR3 DNA: TGTGCCAGCAGTAAACAGGGAGATTCACCCCTCCACTTT.

This clone was seen a single time. V and J are TRBV6-5 and TRBJ2-7; the D gene is possibly TRBD1 (6 bases). V dropped 7 bases and J dropped 3 bases, with 13 bases sitting between them. The V gene's germline CDR1 is MNHEY and CDR2 SVGAGI. CDR3 length equals 13 residues. The CDR3 DNA reads as TGTGCCAGCACCGGGACAAACGGCTACGAGCAGTACTTC. Its protein is CASTGTNGYEQYF.

The genes are TRBV27 and TRBJ1-1, with D hard to call. V was shortened by 8 bases and J by 5 bases, with 12 bases between the two germline ends. CDR3 length equals 12 residues. Germline V lookup: CDR1 MNHEY, CDR2 SMNVEV (reference sequence). The CDR3 sequence: CASGYMRTEAFF. CDR3 bases: TGTGCCAGCGGGTACATGAGGACTGAAGCTTTCTTT.

The V and J genes are TRBV24-1 and TRBJ1-2; no clear D. V gave up 5 bases and J gave up 3 bases, with 12 bases separating them. This CDR3 is built from 14 residues. The germline V gene encodes CDR1 KGHDR and CDR2 SFDVKD. The CDR3 loop reads CATSGPPEDYGYTF. The CDR3 bases are TGTGCCACCAGTGGTCCTCCGGAGGACTATGGCTACACCTTC.

The V and J genes are TRBV9 and TRBJ2-5; 14 nucleotides match TRBD2. Trimming took 4 bases from V and 7 from J; bases not matched to a gene: 15. The CDR3 sequence is 18 residues long. Looked up from germline, CDR1 is SGDLS and CDR2 is YYNGEE. CDR3 region: CASSSQGTSGGIGGTQYF. The CDR3 bases are TGTGCCAGCAGCTCTCAAGGGACTAGCGGGGGCATAGGGGGGACCCAGTACTTC.

This chain joins TRBV7-9 and TRBJ2-7; TRBD1 matches 7 bases. Germline-derived CDR1 and CDR2 are SEHNR and FQNEAQ (reference sequence). The CDR3 consists of 14 residues. V lost 3 bases to trimming and J lost 6 bases; unmatched junction nucleotides: 8. The CDR3 nucleotides read TGTGCCAGCAGCTTTACAGGGGCGAATACCGAGCAGTACTTC. It translates to CASSFTGANTEQYF.

CDR3: CASSRGSTDTQYF. The CDR3 DNA reads TGCGCCAGCAGCAGGGGTAGCACAGATACGCAGTATTTT. V gene TRBV5-1 combines with J gene TRBJ2-3; tentative D call: TRBD1 (5 bases). The CDR3 consists of 13 residues. Between the trimmed V and J ends, which lost 4 bases and 0 bases, there was a span of 6 bases. Germline V gene sequence: CDR1 SGHRS, CDR2 YFSETQ.

This sequence joins TRBV5-1 and TRBJ2-5, with D possibly being TRBD1 (5 bases). This CDR3 is built from 14 residues. Germline V lookup: CDR1 SGHRS, CDR2 YFSETQ. Trimming removed 3 bases at V and 1 base at J, with 10 bases between. CDR3 in amino acids: CASSWGDFQETQYF. DNA for the CDR3: TGCGCCAGCAGCTGGGGCGATTTCCAAGAGACCCAGTACTTC. Based on the CDR3 plus reference TRBV5-1 and TRBJ2-5, the full variable domain is KAGVTQTPRYLIKTRGQQVTLSCSPISGHRSVSWYQQTPGQGLQFLFEYFSETQRNKGNFPGRFSGRQFSNSRSEMNVSTLELGDSALYLCASSWGDFQETQYFGPGTRLLVL.

The V and J genes are TRBV7-2 and TRBJ1-1; D remains ambiguous. V gave up 5 bases and J gave up 1 base, with 11 bases separating them. Germline CDR1 SGHTA, CDR2 FQGNSA. There are 14 residues in the CDR3. The CDR3 region is CASSRTPGNTEAFF. The CDR3 DNA follows: TGTGCCAGCAGCCGCACCCCGGGGAACACTGAAGCTTTCTTT.

This sequence joins TRBV19 and TRBJ2-2; TRBD1 agrees at 9 bases. This CDR3 has 19 amino acids. The J segment lost 7 bases and the V segment lost 3 bases, leaving 18 bases of the junction unmatched. The germline CDR1 and CDR2 sequences are LNHDA and SQIVND (reference sequence). In DNA form, the CDR3 reads TGTGCCAGTAGTATGGGAGTGGTTCGGGGACAGGGCGTTGGCGGGGAGCTGTTTTTT. This gives the protein CASSMGVVRGQGVGGELFF.

This sequence joins TRBV24-1 and TRBJ2-1, with 7 bases matching TRBD1. V lost 5 bases, J lost 1 base, and 1 base stayed unmatched. This CDR3 spans 14 amino acids. Germline CDR1 is KGHDR and CDR2 is SFDVKD. CDR3 amino acids: CATSGQGSYNEQFF. The DNA for the CDR3 is TGTGCCACCAGTGGACAGGGTTCCTACAATGAGCAGTTCTTC.

The chain employs TRBV29-1 and TRBJ1-5; a weak D match, TRBD1 (6 bases). This CDR3 has 13 residues. CDR1 is SQVTM, CDR2 ANQGSEA, per germline. V was shortened by 5 bases and J by 1 base, with 9 bases between the two germline ends. CDR3 nucleotides: TGCAGCGTTAGGGACACCAGCAATCAGCCCCAGCATTTT. It yields the protein CSVRDTSNQPQHF.

CDR3 nucleotides: TGTGCCAGCAGTTTCAGGGGGAGCAATCAGCCCCAGCATTTT. This translates into CASSFRGSNQPQHF. The genes are TRBV27 and TRBJ1-5, with TRBD1 matching over 7 bases. The CDR3 runs to 14 residues. Germline trimming cut 3 bases from V and 1 base from J; bases unmatched to any gene: 0. Germline CDR1 and CDR2: MNHEY and SMNVEV (reference sequence).

The V gene is TRBV19, the J gene TRBJ2-2, with D unclear. The CDR3 consists of 15 residues. Germline V gene sequence: CDR1 LNHDA, CDR2 SQIVND (reference sequence). Trimming pared 2 bases from V and 0 bases from J, leaving 7 bases between. In nucleotides, the CDR3 is TGTGCCAGTAGTATAATAGTCGCGAACACCGGGGAGCTGTTTTTT. Its translation is CASSIIVANTGELFF.

This chain links TRBV19 with TRBJ1-5; D not resolved. Trimming cost V 3 bases and J 5 bases, with 8 bases left between them. This CDR3 spans 13 amino acids. Germline V gene lookup returns CDR1 LNHDA and CDR2 SQIVND (reference sequence). This CDR3 is CASSIPSYQPQHF. The DNA of the CDR3 is TGTGCCAGTAGTATTCCCAGTTATCAGCCCCAGCATTTT.

V is TRBV7-6 and J is TRBJ2-1, with D possibly being TRBD2 (5 bases). From germline, CDR1 is SGHVS and CDR2 FNYEAQ. Trimming left V 3 bases short and J 5 bases short, with 8 bases between. The CDR3 totals 13 residues. The CDR3 here is CASSLRLNNEQFF. In DNA, the CDR3 is TGTGCCAGCAGCTTGCGACTAAACAATGAGCAGTTCTTC.

CDR3 amino acids: CASSLFGGFMNTEAFF. CDR3 bases: TGTGCCAGCAGCTTGTTTGGGGGCTTTATGAACACTGAAGCTTTCTTT. The rearrangement joins TRBV5-6 to TRBJ1-1, with D perhaps TRBD1 (6 bases). Between the trimmed V and J ends, which lost 1 base and 0 bases, there was a span of 13 bases. The CDR3 totals 16 residues. CDR1 and CDR2 (germline): SGHDT, YYEEEE.

The chain links TRBV7-7 to TRBJ2-2; D is unclear. Germline loops: CDR1 SSHAT, CDR2 FNYEAQ (reference sequence). CDR3 length: 14 amino acids. The ends were cut back, 5 bases at V and 2 bases at J, with 9 bases in the middle. CDR3 in amino acids: CASSVSFNTGELFF. The CDR3 nucleotides read TGTGCCAGCAGCGTTAGCTTCAACACCGGGGAGCTGTTTTTT.

This rearrangement joins TRBV16 to TRBJ1-6; D remains unclear. Germline-derived CDR1 and CDR2 are KGHSY and FQNENV. This CDR3 is 17 amino acids long. V was cut by 2 bases and J by 4 bases, with 15 bases left in between. In DNA, the CDR3 is TGTGCCAGCAGCCAAGAGAACGCATTCAGGTATAATTCACCCCTCCACTTT. It specifies CASSQENAFRYNSPLHF.

The V gene is TRBV4-2, the J gene TRBJ2-5; 8 positions agree with TRBD2. V was clipped by 4 bases and J by 4 bases; unmatched bases: 8. Germline lookup yields CDR1 LGHNA and CDR2 YNFKEQ. The CDR3 is 15 amino acids. Here the CDR3 reads CASSLTSGGRETQYF. For the CDR3, the DNA is TGTGCCAGCAGCCTCACGAGCGGGGGTAGAGAGACCCAGTACTTC.

This sequence joins TRBV5-1 and TRBJ2-1; D is perhaps TRBD1 (5 bases). Germline CDR1 reads SGHRS; CDR2 reads YFSETQ. Trimming stripped 2 bases from V and 6 bases from J, with 21 bases between. The CDR3 is 17 residues long. The CDR3 loop is CASSLRLQGLATNEQFF. DNA of the CDR3: TGCGCCAGCAGCTTACGCCTTCAGGGATTAGCTACCAATGAGCAGTTCTTC.

This chain links TRBV7-2 with TRBJ2-1, with TRBD2 identical over 7 bases. CDR1 is SGHTA, CDR2 FQGNSA, per germline. The CDR3 contains 16 residues. The trim removed 0 bases at V and 2 bases at J, leaving 4 bases unmatched. The CDR3 is CASSLAASGTYNEQFF. Here the CDR3 DNA reads TGTGCCAGCAGCTTAGCGGCTAGCGGAACCTACAATGAGCAGTTCTTC.

The chain recombines TRBV12-5 with TRBJ2-2; 11 bases align to TRBD2. CDR3 length: 16 residues. With V trimmed by 6 bases and J by 5 bases, 8 bases remained unmatched. CDR1 and CDR2 from the germline V gene are LGHNT and FRNRAP. The CDR3 DNA sequence: TGTGCTAGTGGCTATACTAGCGGGGGAGGAACCGGGGAGCTGTTTTTT. Translating gives CASGYTSGGGTGELFF.

The rearrangement links TRBV27 to TRBJ1-2; 8 bases are shared with TRBD1. The J segment lost 3 bases and the V segment lost 2 bases, leaving 14 bases of the junction unmatched. The CDR3 has 18 residues. Germline lookup yields CDR1 MNHEY and CDR2 SMNVEV (reference sequence). The CDR3: CASSLLAPQGAKYYGYTF. CDR3 bases: TGTGCCAGCAGTTTACTAGCCCCCCAGGGGGCAAAGTACTATGGCTACACCTTC.

V is TRBV2 and J is TRBJ1-6; D gene unclear. V was trimmed by 3 bases and J by 5 bases, leaving 5 bases between them. The CDR3 sequence is 13 residues long. Looked up from germline, CDR1 is SNHLY and CDR2 is FYNNEI. DNA for the CDR3: TGTGCCAGCAGTGACGGGAATAATTCACCCCTCCACTTT. This encodes CASSDGNNSPLHF.

The chain couples TRBV6-6 to TRBJ2-1, with 9 bases aligning to TRBD1. Trimming removed 5 bases from V and 5 bases from J; junction bases left unmatched: 13. Germline CDR1 and CDR2: MNHNY and SVGAGI (reference sequence). This CDR3 region has 17 residues. CDR3 amino acids: CASSQTPGTGYDNEQFF. The CDR3 DNA reads as TGTGCCAGCAGTCAAACCCCCGGGACAGGGTACGACAATGAGCAGTTCTTC.